These 13 T cell receptor beta chains originate from one sample sequenced in a study of liver allograft versus peripheral blood T cells (dated by TCRdb to about 2020). Study-level background: The study compared the T cell receptor repertoires present in transplanted livers with the repertoires present in the peripheral blood of liver transplant recipients.

The sample was run on an Illumina MiSeq. Using fastp at Q25 and MiXCR, TCRdb reprocessed the public reads and kept productive beta chains. A single entry per CDR3 protein holds the most common genes and DNA from its merged rows. The sample profile shows 7,000 to 10,000 distinct CDR3 sequences; around 21% of them were found once. 5.4% of the sample is in the top ten clones. The receptors here all came from a human patient who had a liver transplant. Following a transplant, a fraction of the T cells may be traceable to the graft donor.

This clonotype is termed medium-sized (0.01 to 0.1%). The gene calls are TRBV7-2 and TRBJ1-3, with TRBD1 matching 7 bases. The V segment lost 5 bases and the J segment 4 bases; nucleotides outside the gene matches: 2. The CDR3 sequence is 13 residues long. CDR1 and CDR2 from the germline V gene are SGHTA and FQGNSA. The CDR3 DNA reads TGTGCCAGCAGCCCGGGACAGGGAAACACCATATATTTT. This translates into CASSPGQGNTIYF.

A word on this clonotype: A much larger clone sits a single nucleotide away, making a read error possible. The genes are TRBV6-6 and TRBJ2-2, with D perhaps matching TRBD1 (5 bases). Germline CDR1 is MNHNY and CDR2 is SVGAGI (reference sequence). V shed 2 bases and J shed 7 bases, with 11 bases lying between them. This CDR3 has 14 amino acids. In DNA form, the CDR3 reads TGTGCCAGCAGTTACAGCCAGGACAACGGGGAGCTGTTTTTT. Translated: CASSYSQDNGELFF.

Within the sample, this clonotype is medium-sized. The chain couples TRBV24-1 to TRBJ2-3; D is possibly TRBD2 (6 bases). The CDR3 totals 14 residues. The V end was cut by 10 bases, the J end by 2 bases, with 15 bases between. Germline values: CDR1 KGHDR, CDR2 SFDVKD. The CDR3 region is CATAPPRDTDTQYF. The CDR3 bases are TGTGCCACAGCCCCCCCGCGGGACACAGATACGCAGTATTTT.

By frequency in the sample, this clonotype is medium-sized. This rearrangement joins TRBV7-2 to TRBJ1-1; D gene uncertain. This CDR3 contains 13 residues. Germline V CDR1 and CDR2: SGHTA, FQGNSA. V was trimmed by 1 base and J by 3 bases, leaving 6 bases between them. The CDR3 DNA is TGTGCCAGCAGCTTAGACGGTTACACTGAAGCTTTCTTT. Its translation is CASSLDGYTEAFF.

This clonotype was counted only a few times. The CDR3 is CASSLSGLPEETQYF. In DNA, the CDR3 is TGTGCCAGCAGTTTATCGGGACTCCCGGAAGAGACCCAGTACTTC. The chain couples TRBV28 to TRBJ2-5, with a possible D match to TRBD2 (6 bases). V shed 1 base and J shed 3 bases, with 12 bases lying between them. CDR1 is MDHEN and CDR2 is SYDVKM in the germline V gene. The CDR3 consists of 15 residues.

This chain connects TRBV7-2 to TRBJ1-5; 11 bases are a match to TRBD1. J was trimmed by 7 bases and V by 5 bases; bases with no gene match: 7. The CDR3 consists of 15 residues. CDR1 and CDR2 from the germline V gene are SGHTA and FQGNSA. The CDR3 DNA sequence: TGTGCCAGCAGCACACGGACAGGGGGCATCCAGCCCCAGCATTTT. Amino acid sequence: CASSTRTGGIQPQHF.

This clonotype is medium-sized (0.01 to 0.1%). The V call is TRBV10-3, the J call TRBJ2-3; 10 nucleotides match TRBD2. This CDR3 region has 18 residues. With 5 bases clipped from V and 0 bases from J, the junction kept 11 bases outside the gene matches. The germline gives CDR1 ENHRY, CDR2 SYGVKD. The chain's CDR3 is CAISLAGALRLSTDTQYF. DNA of the CDR3: TGTGCCATCAGTCTAGCGGGGGCCCTACGACTTAGCACAGATACGCAGTATTTT.

This chain joins TRBV25-1 and TRBJ2-5; tentatively, D is TRBD1 (7 bases). V was trimmed by 2 bases and J by 2 bases, leaving 12 bases between them. This CDR3 is 15 amino acids long. The germline V gene encodes CDR1 MGHDK and CDR2 SYGVNS. The CDR3 coding sequence is TGTGCCAGCAGTGAACCCAGGGGGGTTCAAGAGACCCAGTACTTC. It codes for CASSEPRGVQETQYF.

This clonotype turned up a few times. This chain joins TRBV28 and TRBJ1-4, with 11 bases identical to TRBD1. The germline V gene encodes CDR1 MDHEN and CDR2 SYDVKM. This CDR3 has 15 amino acids. V trimming: 8 bases; J trimming: 8 bases; junction bases outside the gene matches: 10. The CDR3 reads CASLTWRTGGEKLFF. The CDR3 nucleotides are TGTGCCAGCTTAACTTGGAGGACAGGGGGCGAAAAACTGTTTTTT.

The table lists this clonotype with many counts. The CDR3 DNA sequence: TGTGCCAGCAGTTTTTCCGAAAACACTGAAGCTTTCTTT. Translating it yields CASSFSENTEAFF. The rearrangement uses TRBV12-3 or TRBV12-4 and TRBJ1-1; no clear D. V shed 3 bases and J shed 2 bases, with 7 bases lying between them. The CDR3 length is 13 residues.

This clonotype is medium-sized (0.01 to 0.1%) by share. This chain connects TRBV29-1 to TRBJ1-1, with D maybe TRBD1 (5 bases). The CDR3 is made up of 11 amino acids. Germline values: CDR1 SQVTM, CDR2 ANQGSEA. V lost 6 bases to trimming and J lost 7 bases, with 12 bases between them. The CDR3 protein is CSVGGPGEAFF. CDR3 nucleotide sequence: TGCAGCGTGGGGGGTCCTGGTGAAGCTTTCTTT.

In this sample, this clonotype is medium-sized. The CDR3, as DNA: TGTGCCAGTAGTATAGTTGGAGTTAACTATGGCTACACCTTC. Protein product: CASSIVGVNYGYTF. J is TRBJ1-2 and V is TRBV19; D call uncertain. The CDR3 covers 14 residues. The germline V and J ends were trimmed by 1 base and 1 base, with 7 bases remaining between them. The germline V gene has CDR1 LNHDA and CDR2 SQIVND (reference sequence).

This clonotype appeared a few times. The rearrangement uses TRBV9 and TRBJ1-1; weak D call: TRBD1 (5 bases). V lost 7 bases and J 1 base, leaving 11 bases between the germline ends. The CDR3 length is 13 residues. Germline CDR1 is SGDLS and CDR2 is YYNGEE. The CDR3 sequence: CASARDPNTEAFF. CDR3 nucleotides: TGTGCCAGCGCACGGGACCCGAACACTGAAGCTTTCTTT.